Each of the 16 T cell receptor beta chains below was sequenced from the same sample in a study of control samples from healthy donors and cancer patients (dated by TCRdb to the early 2020s). The library was made by the immunoSEQ multiplex PCR assay. TCRdb holds this immuneACCESS table with in-frame rearrangements only. Some clones are missing; in checked studies, unresolved V genes explain under half, and the rest has no known cause. This sample has over 150,000 clones in its table, and roughly 94% of those were observed once. The ten top clones hold approximately 14% of the sample. Sequencing was done on a sample of PBMCs. Every receptor here comes from a man aged 55 to 70 with colorectal cancer.

This chain uses TRBV19 with TRBJ1-3; TRBD1 might be the D (6 bases). CDR1 and CDR2 (germline): LNHDA, SQIVND (reference sequence). The CDR3 length is 16 residues. Trimming cost V 3 bases and J 4 bases, with 16 bases left between them. CDR3 protein: CASSMRQGSRGNTIYF. CDR3 sequence (DNA): TGTGCCAGTAGTATGCGGCAGGGGAGTCGCGGAAACACCATATATTTT.

This clone was observed a few times. This chain links TRBV4-1 with TRBJ2-7; the match to TRBD2 covers 10 bases. The CDR3 is 15 amino acids. Germline CDR1 MGHRA, CDR2 YSYEKL. Trimming at V came to 2 bases and at J to 0 bases, leaving 1 base not matched to a gene. CDR3 in amino acids: CASSQLAGASYEQYF. Here the CDR3 DNA reads TGCGCCAGCAGCCAACTAGCGGGGGCCTCCTACGAGCAGTACTTC.

The chain links TRBV6-5 to TRBJ2-1; no clear D. Between the trimmed V and J ends, which lost 2 bases and 8 bases, there was a span of 16 bases. The CDR3 consists of 15 residues. Looked up from germline, CDR1 is MNHEY and CDR2 is SVGAGI. The CDR3 nucleotides are TGTGCCAGCAGTTACGTCCTTACCCAGAGCCATGAGCAGTTCTTC. Protein: CASSYVLTQSHEQFF.

This clone was picked up one time. The chain couples TRBV7-2 to TRBJ2-5, with 15 bases lining up with TRBD2. This CDR3 has 17 residues. CDR1 SGHTA and CDR2 FQGNSA come from the germline V gene. The V and J ends lost 5 bases and 4 bases, in that order; junction bases with no gene match: 8. The CDR3 DNA reads TGTGCCAGCAGCCTCCGGACTAGCGGGGGGGCGGGAGAGACCCAGTACTTC. It translates to CASSLRTSGGAGETQYF.

The chain combines TRBV4-1 with TRBJ2-5, with D hard to call. CDR1 MGHRA and CDR2 YSYEKL come from the germline V gene. V was clipped by 1 base and J by 3 bases, with 9 bases between them. The CDR3 has 14 amino acids. CDR3 amino acids: CASSQGAVEETQYF. Here the CDR3 DNA reads TGCGCCAGCAGCCAAGGGGCAGTAGAAGAGACCCAGTACTTC.

V gene TRBV24-1 combines with J gene TRBJ2-3; 7 nucleotides line up with TRBD1. This CDR3 spans 15 amino acids. CDR1 is KGHDR, CDR2 SFDVKD, per germline. The trim removed 6 bases at V and 0 bases at J, leaving 5 bases unmatched. The CDR3 spells CATSPTGSSTDTQYF. The DNA for the CDR3 is TGTGCCACCAGTCCGACAGGGTCCAGCACAGATACGCAGTATTTT.

The chain uses TRBV30 and TRBJ1-5, with D possibly being TRBD1 (6 bases). The CDR3 totals 13 residues. The V gene's germline CDR1 is GTSNPN and CDR2 SVGIG (reference sequence). V lost 5 bases and J 5 bases, leaving 13 bases between the germline ends. This CDR3 reads CAWGTGLDQPQHF. DNA of the CDR3: TGTGCCTGGGGCACAGGGTTGGATCAGCCCCAGCATTTT.

The J gene is TRBJ2-3, the V gene TRBV11-2; D tentatively fits TRBD1 or TRBD2 (6 bases each). Per the germline V gene, CDR1 is SGHAT and CDR2 is FQNNGV. V was trimmed by 5 bases and J by 2 bases, leaving 14 bases between them. The CDR3 sequence is 15 residues long. The CDR3 DNA reads TGTGCCAGCAGCAGGTTGGGGGGCCTCACAGATACGCAGTATTTT. It is translated as CASSRLGGLTDTQYF.

V is TRBV27 and J is TRBJ1-2; a possible D gene is TRBD1 (5 bases). Germline loops: CDR1 MNHEY, CDR2 SMNVEV (reference sequence). V dropped 5 bases and J dropped 6 bases, with 16 bases sitting between them. The CDR3 has 14 residues. Here the CDR3 reads CASSLGRQRDGYTF. CDR3 bases: TGTGCCAGCAGTCTGGGGAGACAGCGCGATGGCTACACCTTC.

The chain uses TRBV29-1 and TRBJ1-1, with D perhaps matching TRBD1 (6 bases). Germline CDR1 SQVTM, CDR2 ANQGSEA. V lost 0 bases to trimming and J lost 2 bases, with 10 bases between them. The CDR3 sequence is 14 residues long. CDR3: CSVEEGGTNTEAFF. In nucleotides, the CDR3 is TGCAGCGTTGAAGAGGGGGGCACTAACACTGAAGCTTTCTTT.

The chain joins TRBV14 to TRBJ1-1; tentatively, D is TRBD1 (6 bases). In germline, CDR1 is SGHDN, CDR2 FVKESK. The CDR3 is 14 amino acids. Trimming stripped 1 base from V and 1 base from J, with 7 bases between. The DNA of the CDR3 is TGTGCCAGCAGCCAAGGGGGGGCGAACACTGAAGCTTTCTTT. Residues: CASSQGGANTEAFF.

The rearrangement uses TRBV19 and TRBJ2-7, with 8 positions matching TRBD1. The CDR3 loop spans 14 amino acids. Germline CDR1 LNHDA, CDR2 SQIVND (reference sequence). V dropped 4 bases and J dropped 3; count of bases not matched to a gene: 5. The CDR3 bases are TGTGCCAGTAGTAGGGAGACAGGGGTCTACGAGCAGTACTTC. Encoded protein: CASSRETGVYEQYF.

The V gene is TRBV7-9, the J gene TRBJ2-3; D call uncertain. Trimming shortened V by 7 bases and J by 2 bases, and 13 bases separated the two germline ends. The CDR3 sequence is 14 residues long. Per germline, CDR1 SEHNR and CDR2 FQNEAQ (reference sequence). CDR3 DNA sequence: TGTGCCAGCATCTCCCATAACTTCACAGATACGCAGTATTTT. This gives the protein CASISHNFTDTQYF.

V is TRBV7-7 and J is TRBJ2-5; 7 bases fit TRBD1. Germline V gene lookup returns CDR1 SSHAT and CDR2 FNYEAQ (reference sequence). J lost 3 bases, V lost 4 bases, and 2 bases had no gene match. The CDR3 is made up of 13 amino acids. CDR3 in amino acids: CASSSDREETQYF. The CDR3 coding sequence is TGTGCCAGCAGCTCCGACAGGGAAGAGACCCAGTACTTC. The complete variable domain, with remaining parts taken from reference TRBV7-7 and TRBJ2-5, reads GAGVSQSPRYKVTKRGQDVTLRCDPISSHATLYWYQQALGQGPEFLTYFNYEAQPDKSGLPSDRFSAERPEGSISTLTIQRTEQRDSAMYRCASSSDREETQYFGPGTRLLVL.

The V and J genes are TRBV9 and TRBJ2-3; possibly TRBD1 for D (6 bases). Trimming shortened V by 3 bases and J by 2 bases, and 16 bases separated the two germline ends. The CDR3 loop spans 16 amino acids. CDR1 and CDR2 (germline): SGDLS, YYNGEE. The CDR3 loop is CASSGGQFLPTDTQYF. Written as DNA, the CDR3 is TGTGCCAGCAGCGGAGGACAGTTCCTGCCCACAGATACGCAGTATTTT.

This rearrangement joins TRBV30 to TRBJ2-3; D perhaps matches TRBD2 (6 bases). The germline V and J ends were trimmed by 4 bases and 3 bases, with 11 bases remaining between them. Per germline, CDR1 GTSNPN and CDR2 SVGIG (reference sequence). CDR3 size: 13 residues. DNA of the CDR3: TGTGCCTGGACGGAGGGAGCGACAGATACGCAGTATTTT. It specifies CAWTEGATDTQYF.